The clone carrying this TCR beta chain has a count of ten or more. Its antigen is not known. This sample was taken from a study of T-cell reconstitution after alpha-beta-depleted transplantation in children. TCRbeta library construction was performed incorporating unique molecular identifiers. MiXCR, run by TCRdb on the PCR reads, gives a single entry per CDR3 protein. The table shows about 160,000 distinct CDR3 sequences, with around 10% occurring only once. J was trimmed by 12 bases and V by 6 bases; bases with no gene match: 10. This CDR3 spans 12 amino acids. The germline gives CDR1 ENHRY, CDR2 SYGVKD. Study findings and constraints: It was reported that alpha-beta T cells came from several hundred expanded graft clones (about two months after transplant). Once a year had passed after transplant, T-cell counts and diversity came mostly from newly produced T cells. Diversity of TCRbeta at day 60 was high in some patients, arising from surviving recipient T cells and thymic progenitors.

J is TRBJ2-7 and V is TRBV10-3; TRBD1 agrees at 8 bases. This receptor was taken from a boy between 2 and 10 years old with acute myeloid leukemia, due to receive a stem cell transplant. Here the sequenced sample was PBMCs, taken before TCRalphabeta/CD19-depleted stem cell transplant. CDR3: CAIRTVQGGLYF. CDR3 nucleotides: TGTGCCATCAGGACGGTACAGGGGGGTTTGTACTTC.